The 18 T cell receptor beta chains in this list originate from one sample, sequenced in a study of T cell responses to AZD1222 COVID-19 vaccine. Libraries were prepared by immunoSEQ multiplex PCR; TCRdb keeps only in-frame clonotypes and omits some of them. The sample records approximately 200,000 clones, approximately 94% being singletons. This sample comprised peripheral blood, obtained on day 0 of AZD1222 vaccination. These receptors all come from an adult in good health.

This rearrangement joins TRBV10-1 to TRBJ2-3; D not certain. V dropped 3 bases and J dropped 0 bases, with 7 bases sitting between them. The length of the CDR3 is 14 residues. Germline loops: CDR1 WNHNN, CDR2 SYGVQD (reference sequence). As DNA, the CDR3 is TGCGCCAGCAGTGACCGTCCTAGCACAGATACGCAGTATTTT. Its protein is CASSDRPSTDTQYF.

This clone was found a few times. The chain joins TRBV5-1 to TRBJ2-1, with 8 nucleotides matching TRBD1. Germline CDR1 reads SGHRS; CDR2 reads YFSETQ. The CDR3 length is 13 residues. V shed 4 bases and J 9 bases; nucleotides not matched to a gene: 6. CDR3 DNA: TGCGCCAGCAGCACAGACAGGGGAGGTGAGCAGTTCTTC. Residues: CASSTDRGGEQFF. The whole variable domain, remainder taken from reference TRBV5-1 and TRBJ2-1, is KAGVTQTPRYLIKTRGQQVTLSCSPISGHRSVSWYQQTPGQGLQFLFEYFSETQRNKGNFPGRFSGRQFSNSRSEMNVSTLELGDSALYLCASSTDRGGEQFFGPGTRLTVL.

The genes are TRBV24-1 and TRBJ2-7; 8 positions match TRBD1. The CDR3 spans 13 residues. The germline V gene has CDR1 KGHDR and CDR2 SFDVKD. J lost 6 bases, V lost 2 bases, and 2 bases had no gene match. The CDR3 spells CATSDSDRAEQYF. The DNA for the CDR3 is TGTGCCACCAGTGATTCGGACAGGGCCGAGCAGTACTTC.

This clone was picked up one time. The V gene is TRBV25-1, the J gene TRBJ2-1; TRBD2 is a possible D gene (5 bases). The germline V and J ends were trimmed by 7 bases and 3 bases, with 16 bases remaining between them. Germline lookup yields CDR1 MGHDK and CDR2 SYGVNS. The CDR3 runs to 15 residues. The CDR3 reads CASKRPEGIYNEQFF. The CDR3 DNA reads as TGTGCCAGCAAAAGGCCCGAGGGTATCTACAATGAGCAGTTCTTC.

This rearrangement joins TRBV6-5 to TRBJ2-1, with a tentative D call TRBD2 (5 bases). CDR3 length: 15 amino acids. V lost 8 bases to trimming and J lost 0 bases, with 14 bases between them. Germline CDR1 reads MNHEY; CDR2 reads SVGAGI. Here the CDR3 reads CASRRRLGSYNEQFF. For the CDR3, the DNA is TGTGCCAGCCGGAGGCGTTTAGGCTCCTACAATGAGCAGTTCTTC.

The chain employs TRBV19 and TRBJ1-1; 8 bases are shared with TRBD1. The CDR3 runs 15 residues. Per germline, CDR1 LNHDA and CDR2 SQIVND (reference sequence). V was clipped by 2 bases and J by 1 base; unmatched bases: 3. The DNA of the CDR3 is TGTGCCAGTAGTATACAGGGGGCTTCGAACACTGAAGCTTTCTTT. As protein: CASSIQGASNTEAFF.

This chain joins TRBV7-3 and TRBJ2-5, with D unclear. Trimming removed 3 bases from V and 2 bases from J, with 7 bases in between. Germline V gene lookup returns CDR1 SGHTA and CDR2 FQGTGA. This CDR3 comprises 13 residues. CDR3 sequence reads: CASSLERQETQYF. CDR3 bases: TGTGCCAGCAGCTTGGAGCGTCAAGAGACCCAGTACTTC.

This chain joins TRBV6-4 and TRBJ2-1, with D maybe TRBD1 (6 bases). Germline assignment: CDR1 MRHNA and CDR2 SNTAGT. Trimming cost V 4 bases and J 3 bases, with 13 bases left between them. The CDR3 contains 15 residues. Here the CDR3 DNA reads TGTGCCAGCAGTGGCTCACAGGGCGGCTACAATGAGCAGTTCTTC. Its translation is CASSGSQGGYNEQFF.

The chain has TRBV14 and TRBJ1-1, with TRBD1 matching 7 bases. Germline V gene lookup returns CDR1 SGHDN and CDR2 FVKESK. Losses at the gene ends were 4 bases for V and 1 base for J; bases not matched to a gene: 6. This CDR3 spans 15 amino acids. CDR3 residues: CASSRRTGANTEAFF. The CDR3 DNA reads TGTGCCAGCAGCCGTAGGACAGGAGCGAACACTGAAGCTTTCTTT.

V is TRBV3-1 (or the pseudogene TRBV3-2) and J is TRBJ1-2; no clear D. The germline V gene has CDR1 LGHDT and CDR2 YNNKEL (reference sequence). The ends were cut back, 3 bases at V and 4 bases at J, with 6 bases in the middle. The CDR3 runs to 12 residues. The CDR3 loop reads CASSQGPYGYTF. The DNA for the CDR3 is TGTGCCAGCAGCCAGGGTCCCTATGGCTACACCTTC.

J is TRBJ1-5 and V is TRBV4-1; no clear D gene. CDR1 MGHRA and CDR2 YSYEKL come from the germline V gene. The V and J ends lost 0 bases and 11 bases respectively, with 11 bases between them. CDR3 length: 13 residues. This CDR3 is CASSQDPGRAQHF. CDR3 DNA sequence: TGCGCCAGCAGCCAAGACCCCGGGAGGGCCCAGCATTTT.

The rearrangement links TRBV13 to TRBJ2-1; D not resolved. The germline V gene encodes CDR1 PRHDT and CDR2 FYEKMQ (reference sequence). V was pared by 5 bases and J by 6 bases, with 11 bases between. There are 13 residues in the CDR3. CDR3 in amino acids: CASSPASVNEQFF. Written as DNA, the CDR3 is TGTGCCAGCAGCCCGGCTAGTGTCAATGAGCAGTTCTTC.

This clone was recorded a few times. J is TRBJ1-3 and V is TRBV4-1; 8 positions match TRBD1. The CDR3 is 17 residues long. Germline trimming cut 3 bases from V and 2 bases from J; bases unmatched to any gene: 9. Germline CDR1 and CDR2: MGHRA and YSYEKL. This CDR3 reads CASSHPTGGKPGNTIYF. The CDR3 DNA reads as TGCGCCAGCAGCCATCCCACAGGGGGGAAACCTGGAAACACCATATATTTT.

The rearrangement links TRBV14 to TRBJ1-6; no clear D gene. This CDR3 region has 15 residues. CDR1 and CDR2 from the germline V gene are SGHDN and FVKESK. V gave up 0 bases and J gave up 8 bases, with 11 bases separating them. The CDR3 reads CASSQDNSGYSPLHF. The CDR3 DNA sequence: TGTGCCAGCAGCCAAGATAACAGCGGTTATTCACCCCTCCACTTT.

This chain joins TRBV5-6 and TRBJ1-2, with D unclear. The CDR3 totals 12 residues. V was shortened by 0 bases and J by 7 bases, with 7 bases between the two germline ends. CDR1 and CDR2 from the germline V gene are SGHDT and YYEEEE. The CDR3 nucleotides read TGTGCCAGCAGCTTGGCCCGGCGTGGCTACACCTTC. It translates to CASSLARRGYTF.

The genes are TRBV20-1 and TRBJ1-2; maybe TRBD1 (5 bases). CDR1 is DFQATT, CDR2 SNEGSKA, per germline (reference sequence). CDR3 length equals 10 residues. Trimming stripped 4 bases from V and 8 bases from J, with 8 bases between. The CDR3 DNA sequence: TGCAGTGCTACAGGGACCGGCTACACCTTC. This gives the protein CSATGTGYTF.

This clone was recorded only once. This rearrangement joins TRBV28 to TRBJ2-2; the D is unclear. Deletions cut 5 bases from V and 1 base from J, with 8 bases between. The germline V gene has CDR1 MDHEN and CDR2 SYDVKM. The CDR3 sequence is 14 residues long. CDR3 sequence reads: CASSLRVNTGELFF. In DNA form, the CDR3 reads TGTGCCAGCAGTCTTAGAGTGAACACCGGGGAGCTGTTTTTT.

V is TRBV30 and J is TRBJ1-4, with TRBD1 as a possible D gene (6 bases). The CDR3 has 14 amino acids. Germline V gives CDR1 GTSNPN, CDR2 SVGIG (reference sequence). V lost 3 bases to trimming and J lost 5 bases, with 13 bases between them. The CDR3 loop reads CAWRPQGINEKLFF. The CDR3 DNA sequence: TGTGCCTGGAGGCCGCAGGGGATAAATGAAAAACTGTTTTTT.